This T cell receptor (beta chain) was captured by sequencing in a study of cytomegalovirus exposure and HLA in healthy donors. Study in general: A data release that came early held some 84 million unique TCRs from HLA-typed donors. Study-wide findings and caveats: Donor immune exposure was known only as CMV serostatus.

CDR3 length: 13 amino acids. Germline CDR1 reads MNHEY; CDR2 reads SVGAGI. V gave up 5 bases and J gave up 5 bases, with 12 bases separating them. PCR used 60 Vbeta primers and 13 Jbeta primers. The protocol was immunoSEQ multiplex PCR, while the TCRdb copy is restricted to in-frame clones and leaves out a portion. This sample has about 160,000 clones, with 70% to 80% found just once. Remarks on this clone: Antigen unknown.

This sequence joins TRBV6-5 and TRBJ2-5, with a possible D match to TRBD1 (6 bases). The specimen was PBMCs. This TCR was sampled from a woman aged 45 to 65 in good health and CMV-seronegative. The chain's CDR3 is CASSDRPGETQYF. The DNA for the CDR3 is TGTGCCAGCAGTGACAGGCCGGGGGAGACCCAGTACTTC.